Sequencing of this T cell receptor beta chain was carried out in a study of blood T cell repertoires in COVID-19. Across the whole study: PBMCs, B-cell-depleted T cells, or T cells were the source of the cDNA or gDNA that made up the material.

CDR1 and CDR2 from the germline V gene are SGHTA and FQGTGA. CDR3 size: 15 residues. Trimming removed 5 bases from V and 6 bases from J, with 18 bases in between. In the original analysis: Reference gene primers were amplified, and this amplification served to estimate nucleated cell counts. This table comes from immunoSEQ multiplex PCR, and its TCRdb copy is limited to in-frame clones, with some not included. V, J and clone size derive from that table, while D and trimming were established from the DNA sequence. The sample yields 100,000 to 150,000 clones, roughly 84% seen once. The sequence was collected from a woman of 80 years or more with acute or convalescent COVID-19. The sequenced sample was peripheral blood. This sequence joins TRBV7-3 and TRBJ2-3, with D perhaps TRBD1 (5 bases). CDR3 region: CASSERGPTTDTQYF. CDR3 nucleotide sequence: TGTGCCAGCAGCGAAAGGGGTCCCACCACGGATACGCAGTATTTT.